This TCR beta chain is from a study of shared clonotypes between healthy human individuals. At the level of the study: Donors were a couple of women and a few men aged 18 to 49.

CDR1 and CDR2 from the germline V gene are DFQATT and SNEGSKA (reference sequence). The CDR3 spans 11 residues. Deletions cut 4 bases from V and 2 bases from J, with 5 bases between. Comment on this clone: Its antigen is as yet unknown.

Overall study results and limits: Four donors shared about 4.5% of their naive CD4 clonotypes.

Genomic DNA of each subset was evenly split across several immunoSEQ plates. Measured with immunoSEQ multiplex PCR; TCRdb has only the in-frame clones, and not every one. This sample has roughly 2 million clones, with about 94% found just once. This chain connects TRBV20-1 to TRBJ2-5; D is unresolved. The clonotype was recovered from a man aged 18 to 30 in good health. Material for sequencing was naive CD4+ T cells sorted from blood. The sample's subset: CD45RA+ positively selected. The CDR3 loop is CSANGQETQYF. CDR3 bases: TGCAGTGCTAACGGTCAAGAGACCCAGTACTTC.